The clone carrying this TCR beta chain came up many times. The sample belongs to a study of T-cell memory formation after mild COVID-19. One entry per CDR3 protein results from TCRdb running MiXCR on the 5' RACE reads. The sample consists of about 310,000 distinct CDR3 sequences, 15% to 20% of them appearing once. Trimming left V 5 bases short and J 0 bases short, with 14 bases between. This CDR3 region has 16 residues. Germline V gene lookup returns CDR1 MDHEN and CDR2 SYDVKM. Sequencing was done on a sample of PBMCs or a T cell subset sorted from them (not recorded which). This receptor was identified in a man between 18 and 29 years old who had mild COVID-19 (a few samples of this study predate the infection). Cell type and time point are not known. The chain combines TRBV28 with TRBJ2-1; D is uncertain. The CDR3 DNA follows: TGTGCCAGCAGTCCCTCGGGCCCCAGCTCCTACAATGAGCAGTTCTTC. As protein: CASSPSGPSSYNEQFF.